A selection of T cell receptor beta chains follows, all from one sample in a study of shared clonotypes between healthy human individuals. Profiled with immunoSEQ multiplex PCR; TCRdb holds only in-frame clones, not every one. The table has roughly 120,000 clones, approximately 70% seen once; the top ten hold just under 25%. The sequencing input was memory CD8+ T cells sorted from blood. These receptors all stem from a woman aged 30 to 39 in good health. CDR3s include the opening cysteine and the closing phenylalanine or tryptophan. The D gene is left open where the match is weak. Part of the rows lack a size; the others show once, few, many or a class for expanded clones.

V	J	D	size	CDR3
TRBV28	TRBJ2-7	TRBD1	NA	CASSEQGASSYEQYF
TRBV10-2	TRBJ2-1	TRBD2	NA	CASSEAGGANEQFF
TRBV7-2	TRBJ2-1	TRBD2	few	CASSLGREGPYNEQFF
TRBV4-1	TRBJ1-2	NA	NA	CASSQGRSPGGYGYTF
TRBV6-6	TRBJ2-5	NA	NA	CASSYTPGEGTQYF
TRBV10-2	TRBJ1-2	NA	NA	CASQRQDNYGYTF
TRBV11-2	TRBJ2-3	NA	NA	CASSLGAHTQYF
TRBV2	TRBJ2-7	TRBD2	NA	CASSEERDTKYF
TRBV29-1	TRBJ2-1	TRBD2	NA	CSVSDAGDEQFF
TRBV25-1	TRBJ2-2	NA	many	CASSQGLMVGELFF
TRBV28	TRBJ2-1	NA	NA	CASSYRVNEQFF
TRBV6-4	TRBJ2-3	NA	few	CASSALGTTDTQYF
TRBV7-2	TRBJ2-7	NA	NA	CASSLAPLWIYEQYF
TRBV6-5	TRBJ1-5	NA	NA	CASSSGRINQPQHF
TRBV5-1	TRBJ2-1	TRBD2	NA	CASSRLAGSYNEQFF
TRBV4-2	TRBJ2-1	NA	NA	CASSQDFGGGGGEQFF
TRBV5-1	TRBJ2-3	TRBD1	NA	CASSLGQGASTDTQYF
TRBV2	TRBJ1-2	TRBD1	NA	CARRVGTGDGYTF
TRBV6-6	TRBJ1-2	NA	NA	CASSDSRVGGYTF
TRBV13	TRBJ2-7	TRBD2	NA	CASSPTGTSGYEQYF
TRBV27	TRBJ2-3	TRBD2	NA	CASSAIIKSGSASTDTQYF
TRBV29-1	TRBJ2-1	NA	few	CSVEGEGEYNEQFF
TRBV4-1	TRBJ2-7	TRBD2	many	CASSQDPSGRAEQYF
TRBV19	TRBJ2-1	NA	few	CASSIEDWSSYNEQFF
TRBV14	TRBJ2-7	NA	NA	CASSQALQVSPYEQYF
TRBV2	TRBJ2-2	TRBD2	NA	CASRVGLAGATGELFF
TRBV11-2	TRBJ2-6	NA	NA	CASSLVGTGANVLTF
TRBV25-1	TRBJ2-1	TRBD2	NA	CASSGTPSGRDEQFF
TRBV6-1	TRBJ1-4	NA	NA	CASSDWLGSANEKLFF
TRBV27	TRBJ2-7	NA	NA	CASSFSAGPFIYEQYF
TRBV7-2	TRBJ2-3	NA	NA	CASSPQHDGNTQYF
TRBV9	TRBJ1-1	NA	many	CASSGLNTEAFF
TRBV4-1	NA	TRBD2	NA	CASSQELAGGYEQYF
TRBV4-1	TRBJ1-1	NA	few	CASSFQGSTEAFF
TRBV5-5	TRBJ1-2	NA	NA	CASRPDLNYGYTF
TRBV29-1	TRBJ2-2	NA	few	CSVEVYPGELFF
TRBV29-1	TRBJ1-2	NA	NA	CSVESRSLGYTF
TRBV19	TRBJ2-6	NA	NA	CASSIVSSGANVLTF
TRBV11-3	TRBJ2-7	TRBD1	NA	CASSLGTGKNEQYF
TRBV10-3	TRBJ1-1	NA	NA	CAIAHSGNSNTEAFF
TRBV5-6	TRBJ2-6	NA	NA	CASSFAAGPVSGANVLTF
TRBV10-2	TRBJ2-2	NA	NA	CASSPGLSANTGELFF
TRBV7-8	TRBJ1-5	NA	NA	CASRRDTVSNQPQHF
TRBV29-1	TRBJ2-7	NA	NA	CSVRWYRDEQYF